Shown below are 10 T cell receptor beta chains from a single sample sequenced in a study of blood T cell repertoires in COVID-19. Measured with immunoSEQ multiplex PCR; TCRdb has only the in-frame clones, and not every one. The sample lists approximately 220,000 clones, approximately 84% occurring once. Material: peripheral blood. These receptors were collected from a woman in her 30s who had recovered from COVID-19.

The chain is built from TRBV6-5 and TRBJ1-4; D uncertain. The V end lost 8 bases, the J end lost 4 bases, and 17 bases lay between the germline ends. This CDR3 region has 15 residues. Per the germline V gene, CDR1 is MNHEY and CDR2 is SVGAGI. The CDR3 DNA is TGTGCCAGCCAGTCCCCGGGGAGCCTTAATGAAAAACTGTTTTTT. Translated: CASQSPGSLNEKLFF.

CDR3 protein: CASSRMEGEKKTQYF. In DNA form, the CDR3 reads TGTGCCAGCAGCCGAATGGAGGGTGAGAAGAAGACCCAGTACTTC. V and J are TRBV11-2 and TRBJ2-5, with D maybe TRBD2 (6 bases). In germline, CDR1 is SGHAT, CDR2 FQNNGV. Trimming removed 5 bases from V and 6 bases from J, with 19 bases in between. The CDR3 is made up of 15 amino acids.

The CDR3 spells CASSWGANTGELFF. The CDR3, as DNA: TGTGCCTCTTCGTGGGGCGCGAACACCGGGGAGCTGTTTTTT. The V and J genes are TRBV24-1 and TRBJ2-2, with D perhaps TRBD1 (5 bases). From germline, CDR1 is KGHDR and CDR2 SFDVKD. CDR3 length equals 14 residues. V was shortened by 12 bases and J by 0 bases, with 13 bases between the two germline ends.

The J gene is TRBJ2-3, the V gene TRBV30; 10 bases fit TRBD2. V was pared by 3 bases and J by 5 bases, with 8 bases of the junction left unmatched. CDR1 is GTSNPN, CDR2 SVGIG, per germline (reference sequence). This CDR3 has 15 residues. This CDR3 is CAWSAQLAGVDTQYF. CDR3 in DNA: TGTGCCTGGAGCGCCCAGCTAGCGGGAGTAGATACGCAGTATTTT.

CDR3 in DNA: TGCAGTGCCAAGACAGGGGACGAGCAGTACTTC. Translation gives CSAKTGDEQYF. The rearrangement links TRBV20-1 to TRBJ2-7; TRBD1 matches at 8 bases. V lost 6 bases to trimming and J lost 5 bases; unmatched junction nucleotides: 3. Germline CDR1 reads DFQATT; CDR2 reads SNEGSKA (reference sequence). This CDR3 region has 11 residues.

The rearrangement joins TRBV19 to TRBJ2-1, with no clear D. In germline, CDR1 is LNHDA, CDR2 SQIVND (reference sequence). This CDR3 contains 11 residues. Trimming left V 5 bases short and J 4 bases short, with 3 bases between. The CDR3 DNA is TGTGCCAGTAGTCGGTACAATGAGCAGTTCTTC. This gives the protein CASSRYNEQFF.

This chain joins TRBV3-1 (or the pseudogene TRBV3-2) and TRBJ2-7; tentative D call: TRBD2 (5 bases). V dropped 3 bases and J dropped 0 bases, with 12 bases sitting between them. The CDR3 is 15 amino acids. Germline V gives CDR1 LGHDT, CDR2 YNNKEL (reference sequence). CDR3 bases: TGTGCCAGCAGCCATGGGGAGCGGAGCTCCTACGAGCAGTACTTC. Protein product: CASSHGERSSYEQYF.

This sequence joins TRBV28 and TRBJ2-4; perhaps TRBD2 as D (7 bases). V shed 7 bases and J shed 0 bases, with 16 bases lying between them. Germline V gives CDR1 MDHEN, CDR2 SYDVKM. The CDR3 is made up of 16 amino acids. The CDR3 DNA sequence: TGTGCCAGCACAGGGGAGGGTGCTTTAGCCAAAAACATTCAGTACTTC. Translating gives CASTGEGALAKNIQYF.

J is TRBJ1-5 and V is TRBV2, with TRBD1 matching 8 bases. The CDR3 spans 15 residues. Germline trimming cut 6 bases from V and 1 base from J; bases unmatched to any gene: 5. Germline V gene sequence: CDR1 SNHLY, CDR2 FYNNEI. CDR3 sequence (DNA): TGTGCCAGCAGAAGGACAGGGCAAAGCAATCAGCCCCAGCATTTT. Its protein product is CASRRTGQSNQPQHF.

The chain couples TRBV11-2 to TRBJ2-1; 7 bases fit TRBD2. This CDR3 is 14 amino acids long. Germline V lookup: CDR1 SGHAT, CDR2 FQNNGV. The J segment lost 6 bases and the V segment lost 5 bases, leaving 7 bases of the junction unmatched. For the CDR3, the DNA is TGTGCCAGCAGCCTCGAGGCTAGCGGCAATGAGCAGTTCTTC. Protein: CASSLEASGNEQFF.